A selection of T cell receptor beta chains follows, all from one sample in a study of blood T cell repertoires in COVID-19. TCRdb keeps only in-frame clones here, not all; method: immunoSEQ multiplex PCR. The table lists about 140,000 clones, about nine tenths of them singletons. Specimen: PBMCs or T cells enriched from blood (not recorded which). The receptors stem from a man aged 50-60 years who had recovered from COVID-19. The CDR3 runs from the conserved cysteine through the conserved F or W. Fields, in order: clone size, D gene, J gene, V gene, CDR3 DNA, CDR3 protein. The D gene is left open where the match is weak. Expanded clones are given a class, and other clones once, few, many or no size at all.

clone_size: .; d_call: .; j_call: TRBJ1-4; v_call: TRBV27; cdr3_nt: TGTGCCAGCAGTTCCCAAGGGGTTGGCCAGGAGGGAAAACTGTTTTTT; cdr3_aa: CASSSQGVGQEGKLFF
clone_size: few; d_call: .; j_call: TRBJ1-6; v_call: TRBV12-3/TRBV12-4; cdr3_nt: TGTGCCAGCAGTTTATGGGGAGGTTCACCCCTCCACTTT; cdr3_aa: CASSLWGGSPLHF
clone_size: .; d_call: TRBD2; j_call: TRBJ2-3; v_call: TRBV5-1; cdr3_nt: TGCGCCAGCAGCTTGGGACTAGCGGGAGGAGCTCTGGCAGATACGCAGTATTTT; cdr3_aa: CASSLGLAGGALADTQYF
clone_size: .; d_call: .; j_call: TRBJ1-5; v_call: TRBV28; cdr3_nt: TGTGCCAGCAGTTCCTTAAAAACAGGGAAATTGCAGCCCCAGCATTTT; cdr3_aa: CASSSLKTGKLQPQHF
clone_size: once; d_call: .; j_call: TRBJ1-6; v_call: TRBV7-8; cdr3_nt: TGTGCCAGCAGCTTAAAGGGAAGGGGGTTTGGTTCACCCCTCCACTTT; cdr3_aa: CASSLKGRGFGSPLHF
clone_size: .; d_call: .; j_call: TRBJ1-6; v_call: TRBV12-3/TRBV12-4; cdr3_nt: TGTGCCAGCAGCTTTACGGAGGGATTGCCCCTCCACTTT; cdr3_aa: CASSFTEGLPLHF
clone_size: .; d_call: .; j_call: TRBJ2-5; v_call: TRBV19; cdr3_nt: TGTGCCAGTAGAGGCACAGACCGGGAGACCCAGTACTTC; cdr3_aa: CASRGTDRETQYF
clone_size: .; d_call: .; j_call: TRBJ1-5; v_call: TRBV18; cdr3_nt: TGTGCCAGCTCACCCGCTGCGGGGTCAAATCAGCCCCAGCATTTT; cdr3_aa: CASSPAAGSNQPQHF
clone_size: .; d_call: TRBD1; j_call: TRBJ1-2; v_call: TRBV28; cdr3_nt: TGTGCCAGCAGCTCCTACAGGGGTAATGGCTACACCTTC; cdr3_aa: CASSSYRGNGYTF
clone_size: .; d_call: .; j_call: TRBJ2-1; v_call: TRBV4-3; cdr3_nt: TGCGCCAGCAGCCGTCAGCCGGGACTCGAGACGTTCTTC; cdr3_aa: CASSRQPGLETFF
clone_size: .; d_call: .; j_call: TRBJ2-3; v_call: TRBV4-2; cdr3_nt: TGTGCCAGCAGCCAGTCATTAACAGGAGATACGCAGTATTTT; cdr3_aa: CASSQSLTGDTQYF
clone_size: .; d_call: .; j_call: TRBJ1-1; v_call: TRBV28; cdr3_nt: TGTGCCAGCAGCGGGTCGCCCCGGGGGACTGAAGCTTTCTTT; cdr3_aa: CASSGSPRGTEAFF
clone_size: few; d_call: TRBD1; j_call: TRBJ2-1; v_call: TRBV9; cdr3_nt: TGTGCCAGCAGCTCCCGAGGGGGCGGAGGTTCCTACAATGAGCAGTTCTTC; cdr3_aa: CASSSRGGGGSYNEQFF
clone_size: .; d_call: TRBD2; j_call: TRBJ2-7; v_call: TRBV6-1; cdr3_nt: TGTGCCAGCAGTGTAAAGGGACTAGCGGTTACAAGCTCCTACGAGCAGTACTTC; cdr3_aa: CASSVKGLAVTSSYEQYF
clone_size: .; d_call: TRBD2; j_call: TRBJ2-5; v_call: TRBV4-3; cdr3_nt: TGCGCCAGCAGCCCGGGGCCGGGACTAGCGGGAGGAGAGACCCAGTACTTC; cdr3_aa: CASSPGPGLAGGETQYF
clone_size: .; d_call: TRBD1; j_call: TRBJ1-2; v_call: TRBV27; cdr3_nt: TGTGCCAGCAGTTTATCCCCGGGACAGGGCCATAACTATGGCTACACCTTC; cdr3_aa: CASSLSPGQGHNYGYTF
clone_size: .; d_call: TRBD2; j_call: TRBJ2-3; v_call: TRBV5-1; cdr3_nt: TGCGCCAGCAGCTTGGCCTCAAGCGGGGATGGAACCACAGATACGCAGTATTTT; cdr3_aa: CASSLASSGDGTTDTQYF
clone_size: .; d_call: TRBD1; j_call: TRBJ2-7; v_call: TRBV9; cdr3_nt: TGTGCCAGCAGTACGGGACAGTCCTACGAGCAGTACTTC; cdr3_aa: CASSTGQSYEQYF
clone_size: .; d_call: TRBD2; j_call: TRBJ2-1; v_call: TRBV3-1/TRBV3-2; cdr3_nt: TGTGCCAGCAGCCAGATTAGCGGGAGCTCCTACAATGAGCAGTTCTTC; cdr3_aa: CASSQISGSSYNEQFF
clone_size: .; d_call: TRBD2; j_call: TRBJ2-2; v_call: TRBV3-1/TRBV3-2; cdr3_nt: TGTGCCAGCAGCCAAGATCCCCTCCTAGCGGGGTTGCGGGAGCTGTTTTTT; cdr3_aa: CASSQDPLLAGLRELFF
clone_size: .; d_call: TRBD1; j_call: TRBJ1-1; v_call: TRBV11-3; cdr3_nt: TGTGCCAGCAGCCTGGGACAGGGGAGTGAAGCTTTCTTT; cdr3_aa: CASSLGQGSEAFF
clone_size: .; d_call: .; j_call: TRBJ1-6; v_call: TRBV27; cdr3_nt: TGTGCCAGCAGTCAAGAACGACAGGTGAATTCACCCCTCCACTTT; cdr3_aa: CASSQERQVNSPLHF
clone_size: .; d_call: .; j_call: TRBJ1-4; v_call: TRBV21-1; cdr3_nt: TGTGCCAGCAGCATGAGGACAGGGTCGGATGAAAAACTGTTTTTT; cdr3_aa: CASSMRTGSDEKLFF
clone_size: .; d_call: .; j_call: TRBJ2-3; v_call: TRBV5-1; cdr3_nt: TGCGCCAGCAGCTTGGCTTTCCAGGGGATGCCAGATACGCAGTATTTT; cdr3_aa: CASSLAFQGMPDTQYF
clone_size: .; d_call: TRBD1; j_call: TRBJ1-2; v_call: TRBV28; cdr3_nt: TGTGCCAGCAGCCGTCCCGGGACAGGGCCCGGCTACACCTTC; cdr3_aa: CASSRPGTGPGYTF
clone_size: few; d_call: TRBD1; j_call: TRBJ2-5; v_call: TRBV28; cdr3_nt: TGTGCCAGCAGTAGGACAGGGGCGCGAGAGACCCAGTACTTC; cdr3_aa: CASSRTGARETQYF
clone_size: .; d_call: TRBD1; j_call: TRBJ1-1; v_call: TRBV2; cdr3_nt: TGTGCCAGCATAAGGACAGGGGCGGACACTGAAGCTTTCTTT; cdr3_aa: CASIRTGADTEAFF
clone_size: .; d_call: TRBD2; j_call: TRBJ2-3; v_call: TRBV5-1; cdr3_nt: TGCGCCAGCAGCTTGGGACTAGCGGGGGGATCTTCTAGCACAGATACGCAGTATTTT; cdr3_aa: CASSLGLAGGSSSTDTQYF
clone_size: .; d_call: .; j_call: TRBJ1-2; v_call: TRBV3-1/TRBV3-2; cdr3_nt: TGTGCCAGCAGCCGTGGGGGCGCCTCCCAGGGCTACACCTTC; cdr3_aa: CASSRGGASQGYTF
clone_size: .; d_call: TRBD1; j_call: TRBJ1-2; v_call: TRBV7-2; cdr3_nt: TGTGCCAGCAGCCTTAACAGGGGGCAGTACGGCTACACCTTC; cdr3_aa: CASSLNRGQYGYTF
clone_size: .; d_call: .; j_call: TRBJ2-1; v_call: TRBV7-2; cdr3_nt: TGTGCCAGCAGCTTATGGCAGGTCTGGGACAATGAGCAGTTCTTC; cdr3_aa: CASSLWQVWDNEQFF
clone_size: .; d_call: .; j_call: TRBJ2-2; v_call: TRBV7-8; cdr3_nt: TGTGCCAGCAGCCGGGACACCAACACCGGGGAGCTGTTTTTT; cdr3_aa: CASSRDTNTGELFF
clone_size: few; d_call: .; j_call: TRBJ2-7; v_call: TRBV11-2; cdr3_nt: TGTGCCAGCAGCATAAGCGTGAGGGAGCATAACTACGAGCAGTACTTC; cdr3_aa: CASSISVREHNYEQYF
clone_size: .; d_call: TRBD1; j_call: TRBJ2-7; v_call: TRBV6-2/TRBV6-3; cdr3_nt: TGTGCCAGCAGTTCGCTTGGACAGGGGGCGAATGAGCAGTACTTC; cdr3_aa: CASSSLGQGANEQYF
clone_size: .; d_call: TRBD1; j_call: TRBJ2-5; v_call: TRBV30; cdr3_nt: TGTGCCTGGAGTGTTCAGGGGGCGGGAAAGACCCAGTACTTC; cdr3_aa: CAWSVQGAGKTQYF
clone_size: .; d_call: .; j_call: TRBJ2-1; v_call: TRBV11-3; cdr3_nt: TGTGCCAGCAGCTTGGGGGGGGCCCGGGATGAGCAGTTCTTC; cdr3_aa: CASSLGGARDEQFF
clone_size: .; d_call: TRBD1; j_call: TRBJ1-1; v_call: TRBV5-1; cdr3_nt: TGCGCCAGCAGCTTAACGACAGGGACCTTCGAAGCTTTCTTT; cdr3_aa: CASSLTTGTFEAFF
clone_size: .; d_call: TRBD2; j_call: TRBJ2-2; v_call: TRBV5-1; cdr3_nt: TGCGCCAGCAGCCCTACGGGGGGGCGCCGGACCGGGGAGCTGTTTTTT; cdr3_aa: CASSPTGGRRTGELFF
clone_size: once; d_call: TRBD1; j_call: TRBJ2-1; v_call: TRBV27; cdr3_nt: TGTGCCAGCAGTTTCCGGACAGGTCGGCTGAATGAGCAGTTCTTC; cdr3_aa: CASSFRTGRLNEQFF
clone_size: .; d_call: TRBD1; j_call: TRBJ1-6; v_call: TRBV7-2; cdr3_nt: TGTGCCAGCAGCCTCCGGGACAGAGGAACACCCCTCCACTTT; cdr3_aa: CASSLRDRGTPLHF
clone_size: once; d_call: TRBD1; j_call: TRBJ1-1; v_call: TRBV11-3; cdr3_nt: TGTGCCAGCAGCACCAGTAGGACAGGGAACACTGAAGCTTTCTTT; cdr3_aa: CASSTSRTGNTEAFF
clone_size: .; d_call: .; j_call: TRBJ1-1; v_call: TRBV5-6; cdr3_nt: TGTGCCAGCAGCCCTGCCTCGTGGGAGTTTGACACTGAAGCTTTCTTT; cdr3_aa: CASSPASWEFDTEAFF
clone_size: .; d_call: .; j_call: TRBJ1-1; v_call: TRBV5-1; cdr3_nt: TGCGCCAGCAGCTTGGTGCAGGTGGGTGACACTGAAGCTTTCTTT; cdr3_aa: CASSLVQVGDTEAFF
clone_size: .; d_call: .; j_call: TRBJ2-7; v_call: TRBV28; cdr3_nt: TGTGCCAGCAGTTCCCGGGGCTACGAGCAGTACTTC; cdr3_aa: CASSSRGYEQYF
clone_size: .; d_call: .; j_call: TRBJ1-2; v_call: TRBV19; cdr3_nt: TGTGCCAGTAGTATTTTTTCCCGGGACTATGGCTACACCTTC; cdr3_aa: CASSIFSRDYGYTF
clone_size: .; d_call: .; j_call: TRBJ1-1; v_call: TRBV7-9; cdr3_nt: TGTGCCAGCAGCCCCTTGGGGGGGGCGGGAACTGAAGCTTTCTTT; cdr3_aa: CASSPLGGAGTEAFF
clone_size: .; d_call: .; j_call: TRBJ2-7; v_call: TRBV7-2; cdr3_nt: TGTGCCAGCAGCGGGCCTGGGGCCCCCTACGAGCAGTACTTC; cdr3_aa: CASSGPGAPYEQYF
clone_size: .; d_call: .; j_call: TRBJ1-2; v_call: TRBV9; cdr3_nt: TGTGCCAGCAGCGAACGGGGGGGAGGCTATGGCTACACCTTC; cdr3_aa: CASSERGGGYGYTF
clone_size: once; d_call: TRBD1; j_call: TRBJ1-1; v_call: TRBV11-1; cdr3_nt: TGTGCCAGCAGCCCCCAGACAGGGCAGGGCACTGAAGCTTTCTTT; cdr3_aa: CASSPQTGQGTEAFF
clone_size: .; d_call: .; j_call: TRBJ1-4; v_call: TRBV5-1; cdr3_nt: TGCGCCAGCAGGCCCAGGGCTACGGCTAATGAAAAACTGTTTTTT; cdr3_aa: CASRPRATANEKLFF
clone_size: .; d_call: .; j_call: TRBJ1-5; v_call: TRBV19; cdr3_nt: TGTGCCAGTAGTAATCATGCCCGACAGGTTTGGGAGCCCCAGCATTTT; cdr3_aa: CASSNHARQVWEPQHF
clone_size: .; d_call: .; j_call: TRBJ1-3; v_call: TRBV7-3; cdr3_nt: TGTGCCAGCAGCTTACTTGGTCAGGGGTCAGGAAACACCATATATTTT; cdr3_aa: CASSLLGQGSGNTIYF